The present T cell receptor (beta chain) was sequenced within a study of response to subunit inactivated influenza vaccine. Many counts were recorded for this clonotype. Its cognate antigen is unknown. General study results and limits: Few additional T cells are recruited per seasonal influenza vaccination, authors suggested.

Each CDR3 protein is one row after TCRdb ran MiXCR on the RT-PCR reads. The data hold about 780,000 distinct CDR3 sequences, with roughly 20% observed a single time. Per germline, CDR1 SGHKS and CDR2 YYEKEE (reference sequence). This CDR3 is 15 amino acids long. Germline trimming cut 4 bases from V and 5 bases from J; bases unmatched to any gene: 8. The sequenced sample was PBMCs from blood, obtained less than 6 days after vaccination. The receptor was derived from a man aged 50 to 60 who received an inactivated influenza vaccine. This chain links TRBV5-5 with TRBJ2-5, with TRBD2 matching 10 bases. The CDR3 nucleotides read TGTGCCAGCAGCCTTACCGGGACTAGCGAGGAGACCCAGTACTTC. This translates into CASSLTGTSEETQYF. Full variable domain (missing parts from reference TRBV5-5 and TRBJ2-5): DAGVTQSPTHLIKTRGQQVTLRCSPISGHKSVSWYQQVLGQGPQFIFQYYEKEERGRGNFPDRFSARQFPNYSSELNVNALLLGDSALYLCASSLTGTSEETQYFGPGTRLLVL.